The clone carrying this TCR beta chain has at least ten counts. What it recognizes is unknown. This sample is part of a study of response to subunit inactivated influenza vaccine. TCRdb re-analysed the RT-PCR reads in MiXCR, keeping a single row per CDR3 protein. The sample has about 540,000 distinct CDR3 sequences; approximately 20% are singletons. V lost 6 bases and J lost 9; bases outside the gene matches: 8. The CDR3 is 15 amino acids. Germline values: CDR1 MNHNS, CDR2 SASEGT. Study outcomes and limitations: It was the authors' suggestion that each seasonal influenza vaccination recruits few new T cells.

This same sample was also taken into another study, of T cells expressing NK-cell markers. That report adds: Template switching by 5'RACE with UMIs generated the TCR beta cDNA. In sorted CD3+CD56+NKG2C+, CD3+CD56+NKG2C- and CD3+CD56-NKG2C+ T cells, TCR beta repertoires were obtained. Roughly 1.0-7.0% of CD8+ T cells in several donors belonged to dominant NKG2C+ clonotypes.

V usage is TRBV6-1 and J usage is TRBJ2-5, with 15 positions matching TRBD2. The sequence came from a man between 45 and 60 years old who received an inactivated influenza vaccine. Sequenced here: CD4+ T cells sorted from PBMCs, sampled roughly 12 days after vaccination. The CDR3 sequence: CASSDRGLAGGAQYF. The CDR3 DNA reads TGTGCCAGCAGCGACCGAGGACTAGCGGGAGGGGCCCAGTACTTC.